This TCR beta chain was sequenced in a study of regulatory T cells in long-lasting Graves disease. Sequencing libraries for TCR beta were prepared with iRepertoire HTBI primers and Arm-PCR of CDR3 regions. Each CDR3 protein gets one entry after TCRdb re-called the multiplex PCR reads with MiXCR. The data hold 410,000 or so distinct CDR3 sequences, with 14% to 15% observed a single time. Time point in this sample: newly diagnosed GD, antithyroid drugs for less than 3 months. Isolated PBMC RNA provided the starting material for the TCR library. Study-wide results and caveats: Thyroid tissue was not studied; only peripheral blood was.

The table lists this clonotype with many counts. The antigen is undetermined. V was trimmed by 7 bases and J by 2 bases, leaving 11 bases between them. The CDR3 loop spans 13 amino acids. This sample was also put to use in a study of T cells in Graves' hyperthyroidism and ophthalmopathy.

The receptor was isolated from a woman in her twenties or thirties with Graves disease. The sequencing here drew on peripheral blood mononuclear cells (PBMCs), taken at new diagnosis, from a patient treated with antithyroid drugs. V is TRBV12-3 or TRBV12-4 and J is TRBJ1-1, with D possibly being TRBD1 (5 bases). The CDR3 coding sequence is TGTGCCAGCACCCTAAGGGGTAACACTGAAGCTTTCTTT. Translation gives CASTLRGNTEAFF.